This TCR beta chain is drawn from a study of shared clonotypes between healthy human individuals (TCRdb year 2020). Regarding the research as a whole: The cohort included a few men and a couple of women between 18 and 49 years of age. For each donor, CD4 naive and CD4 memory were each given three plates, CD8 naive was given two plates, and CD8 memory was given one plate. To estimate repertoire size and how much clonotypes are shared between individuals, the study performed deep sequencing of blood TCR repertoires from about five healthy adults. To increase sequencing depth and limit assay-specific biases, different laboratories used diverse techniques to prepare libraries and sequence TCR repertoires. Each donor's leukapheresis produced roughly between about 0.9 and 9.5 billion PBMCs.

Overall results and qualifications from the work: Higher generation probabilities were observed for clonotypes shared by all four sorted-subset donors than for non-shared clonotypes. Sampling was restricted to blood, and TCR repertoires in tissue are likely to differ from TCR repertoires in blood. Pairwise subsampling led to the expectation that sequencing depth would affect the degree of clonotype sharing among donors. Sharing across several donors was observed for around 4.8% of naive CD4, under 4% of naive CD8, 2.3% of memory CD4, and 0.4% of memory CD8 clonotypes. Even with the large sequencing depth, rarefaction of the sorted-subset datasets indicated that sequencing was incomplete. Naive subsets generally had larger estimated clonotype richness than memory subsets did. The genetic and exposure-history diversity represented was limited by the small number of donors.

Using the deep immunoSEQ assay, multiplex PCR amplified TCR CDR3 regions from genomic DNA. Extracted genomic DNA from each cell subset was spread evenly across all wells of several immunoSEQ 96-well plates, with each plate serving as a replicate. For sorted subsets, roughly 0.2 ug genomic DNA, equal to tens of thousands of T cell genomes, was loaded into each replicate PCR. Purified libraries were quantified with a Qubit 3.0 fluorometer, sized on a Bioanalyzer 2100, and re-quantified with the KAPA Library Quantification kit. A separate single-read 150-cycle Illumina NextSeq 550 flow cell was used to sequence each immunoSEQ 96-well plate. From the authors' description of their analysis: The immunoSEQ output contained only junctional sequences without quality scores, so filtering could not match that applied to full-length reads. Sequences were annotated with PyIR, a Python wrapper for IgBLAST v1.9, using IMGT germline references to assign V/J genes and CDR3. Reads with weak V/J assignments (E-value above 1e-6), missing CDR3, stop codons, out-of-frame junctions, or ambiguous translated residues were removed. V3J clonotypes were defined as sequences sharing an identical inferred V gene, J gene, and CDR3 amino acid sequence. Percentage overlap between repertoires was calculated by dividing the number of shared unique clonotypes by the size of the smaller repertoire. RTK rarefaction, the Chao1 estimator, and Recon v2.1 estimates of unobserved clonotypes were used to assess repertoire richness. Generation probabilities for all TCRbeta clonotypes obtained by the gDNA method from a few donors were computed using OLGA. This immuneACCESS table, as held by TCRdb, lists in-frame sequences with V and J called but not all clones. Of the missing ones, under half trace to an unresolved V gene in checked studies; the others have no known cause. That table supplies the V and J calls and clone size; D and trimming were determined from the DNA. Across this sample there are more than 550,000 clones, with 92% seen only once. The leading ten clones occupy approximately 24% of the sample.

There are 15 amino acids in the CDR3, from cysteine to phenylalanine inclusive. Left in the record is the CDR3 DNA by itself, 45 bases read in frame from the first base. CDR1 and CDR2, looked up from the germline V gene, are SGHTA and FQGNSA. V is pared back by 1 base and J by 0 bases, with 7 bases lying between the germline termini. Notes on this clone: What antigen it recognizes has not been identified. Base qualities are not recorded, but no much larger clone differs from it by a single base.

CD8 naive samples were obtained by positive selection for CCR7 among CD45RO-negative cells, yielding a CD45RA+CCR7+ population from which TemRA cells were excluded. The donors were healthy, HIV-negative adults with no recently reported acute infections or vaccinations. All donors were Caucasian adults living in Nashville, Tennessee, USA. After blood collection by leukapheresis, PBMCs were isolated using Ficoll-Histopaque density gradient centrifugation and then cryopreserved in the vapor phase of liquid nitrogen. Analytical flow cytometry was used to check the purity and quantity of each magnetically sorted T cell population. Genomic DNA was isolated from every sorted fraction and measured by UV absorbance on a Nanodrop 2000c.

This sequence was found in a man aged 25 to 40 in good health. What was sequenced was naive CD8+ T cells sorted from blood. This specimen's cell subset or site label, interpreted: CD45RA+CCR7+. The chain couples TRBV7-2 to TRBJ2-1; perhaps TRBD1 is the D gene, with 6 bases matching. The CDR3 protein is CASSLVGGSYNEQFF. The DNA reads as follows: TGTGCCAGCAGCTTAGTAGGGGGCTCCTACAATGAGCAGTTCTTC.